A single sample is the source of the 23 T cell receptor beta chains below, sequenced in a study of OX40 agonist ivuxolimab in advanced cancers. Library creation used the immunoSEQ multiplex PCR assay. This immuneACCESS table, as held by TCRdb, lists in-frame sequences with V and J called but not all clones. Of the missing ones, under half trace to an unresolved V gene in checked studies; the others have no known cause. This sample lists some 52,000 clones; 80% to 85% were detected once. The ten top clones hold approximately 13% of the sample. The source material was CD4+ or CD8+ T cells sorted from blood, sampled in a trial of the OX40 agonist ivuxolimab. Receptors were obtained from an adult with an advanced solid tumor such as melanoma, head and neck, liver or kidney cancer.

The chain joins TRBV5-1 to TRBJ2-3; D is possibly TRBD2 (6 bases). The CDR3 is 16 residues long. With 4 bases removed from V and 1 base from J, the gap between germline ends came to 16 bases. Germline-derived CDR1 and CDR2 are SGHRS and YFSETQ. CDR3 nucleotides: TGCGCCAGCAGCCCCGGGGGTAACTCGGGCACAGATACGCAGTATTTT. Protein: CASSPGGNSGTDTQYF.

A single count supports this clone. This chain links TRBV5-8 with TRBJ1-2; perhaps TRBD1 as D (6 bases). Trimming left V 4 bases short and J 1 base short, with 11 bases between. This CDR3 has 14 amino acids. Germline V gives CDR1 SGHTS, CDR2 YDEGEE. The CDR3 loop reads CASSGRGLNYGYTF. CDR3 in DNA: TGTGCCAGCAGCGGTCGGGGGCTTAACTATGGCTACACCTTC.

V is TRBV25-1 and J is TRBJ1-1, with 10 nucleotides matching TRBD1. This CDR3 region has 17 residues. Trimming removed 5 bases from V and 0 bases from J; junction bases left unmatched: 9. Per germline, CDR1 MGHDK and CDR2 SYGVNS. The CDR3 sequence: CASSTGTGVNMNTEAFF. CDR3 DNA: TGTGCCAGCAGTACCGGGACAGGGGTCAACATGAACACTGAAGCTTTCTTT. The variable domain in full, with the rest retrieved from reference TRBV25-1 and TRBJ1-1, is EADIYQTPRYLVIGTGKKITLECSQTMGHDKMYWYQQDPGMELHLIHYSYGVNSTEKGDLSSESTVSRIRTEHFPLTLESARPSHTSQYLCASSTGTGVNMNTEAFFGQGTRLTVV.

The gene calls are TRBV5-1 and TRBJ1-1; possible D gene TRBD1, 6 bases. V was shortened by 3 bases and J by 2 bases, with 11 bases between the two germline ends. Germline loops: CDR1 SGHRS, CDR2 YFSETQ. This CDR3 contains 14 residues. The CDR3 DNA is TGCGCCAGCAGCTCGGGACACGGAAACACTGAAGCTTTCTTT. Translation gives CASSSGHGNTEAFF.

This clone was observed a few times. The chain links TRBV7-2 to TRBJ2-2, with 10 bases identical to TRBD1. Per the germline V gene, CDR1 is SGHTA and CDR2 is FQGNSA. This CDR3 spans 16 amino acids. V shed 1 base and J 5 bases; nucleotides not matched to a gene: 4. The CDR3 sequence is CASSLEGTGVTGELFF. CDR3 DNA: TGTGCCAGCAGCTTAGAAGGGACAGGGGTTACCGGGGAGCTGTTTTTT.

This clone has a handful of counts. The CDR3 protein is CASSKQGLMNTEAFF. DNA of the CDR3: TGTGCCAGCAGTAAGCAGGGCCTCATGAACACTGAAGCTTTCTTT. This chain links TRBV5-4 with TRBJ1-1; possible D gene TRBD1, 5 bases. Trimming removed 5 bases from V and 0 bases from J, with 14 bases in between. Germline V gene lookup returns CDR1 SGHNT and CDR2 YYREEE (reference sequence). CDR3 size: 15 residues.

The J gene is TRBJ1-4, the V gene TRBV5-1; D is perhaps TRBD1 (6 bases). With 3 bases removed from V and 0 bases from J, the gap between germline ends came to 12 bases. The CDR3 runs 16 residues. Germline CDR1 is SGHRS and CDR2 is YFSETQ. The CDR3: CASSSSGQSTNEKLFF. The CDR3 DNA reads as TGCGCCAGCAGCTCCTCCGGACAGTCAACTAATGAAAAACTGTTTTTT.

The V and J genes are TRBV7-3 and TRBJ2-1; D is uncertain. Trimming removed 3 bases at V and 7 bases at J, with 7 bases between. The length of the CDR3 is 12 residues. CDR1 is SGHTA, CDR2 FQGTGA, per germline. The CDR3 is CASSFEDNEQFF. The DNA of the CDR3 is TGTGCCAGCAGCTTTGAGGATAATGAGCAGTTCTTC.

V and J are TRBV29-1 and TRBJ2-1; 9 bases fit TRBD2. The CDR3 is made up of 14 amino acids. Germline values: CDR1 SQVTM, CDR2 ANQGSEA. V lost 4 bases to trimming and J lost 6 bases; unmatched junction nucleotides: 7. This CDR3 is CSVALAGMSNEQFF. CDR3 bases: TGCAGCGTTGCTCTAGCGGGAATGAGCAATGAGCAGTTCTTC.

V is TRBV19 and J is TRBJ2-1; 9 bases map to TRBD2. Trimming took 7 bases from V and 4 from J; bases not matched to a gene: 5. Germline loops: CDR1 LNHDA, CDR2 SQIVND (reference sequence). CDR3 size: 14 residues. The CDR3 spells CASNTGLAYNEQFF. The CDR3, as DNA: TGTGCCAGTAATACGGGACTAGCTTACAATGAGCAGTTCTTC.

The chain is built from TRBV18 and TRBJ1-6; TRBD1 is a possible D gene (5 bases). Trimming took off 6 bases at V and 5 bases at J, with 11 bases between the two ends. This CDR3 has 14 residues. The germline V gene has CDR1 KGHSH and CDR2 LQKENI. The CDR3 sequence: CASSRTNDNSPLHF. CDR3 nucleotides: TGTGCCAGCTCTCGGACAAACGATAATTCACCCCTCCACTTT.

The rearrangement joins TRBV7-2 to TRBJ2-1; 9 bases match TRBD2. CDR1 SGHTA and CDR2 FQGNSA come from the germline V gene. V was clipped by 5 bases and J by 2 bases; unmatched bases: 1. The CDR3 has 14 residues. Here the CDR3 reads CASSSGGPYNEQFF. CDR3 coding DNA: TGTGCCAGCAGCAGCGGGGGGCCCTACAATGAGCAGTTCTTC.

The chain joins TRBV7-3 to TRBJ2-3, with unresolved D. The CDR3 covers 13 residues. Germline CDR1 is SGHTA and CDR2 is FQGTGA. V lost 4 bases and J 0 bases, leaving 5 bases between the germline ends. The DNA of the CDR3 is TGTGCCAGCAGCTCCGGAAGCACAGATACGCAGTATTTT. It yields the protein CASSSGSTDTQYF. The full variable domain, rest sourced from reference TRBV7-3 and TRBJ2-3, is GAGVSQTPSNKVTEKGKYVELRCDPISGHTALYWYRQSLGQGPEFLIYFQGTGAADDSGLPNDRFFAVRPEGSVSTLKIQRTERGDSAVYLCASSSGSTDTQYFGPGTRLTVL.

This sequence joins TRBV4-1 and TRBJ2-3; tentatively, D is TRBD1 (6 bases). There are 15 residues in the CDR3. The germline V gene encodes CDR1 MGHRA and CDR2 YSYEKL. Trimming stripped 2 bases from V and 4 bases from J, with 13 bases between. This CDR3 is CASSQTGTNPDTQYF. The CDR3 DNA reads TGCGCCAGCAGCCAAACAGGGACCAACCCAGATACGCAGTATTTT.

This chain's CDR3 is CASSPNDETANYGYTF. As DNA, the CDR3 is TGCGCCAGCAGCCCAAACGACGAGACAGCTAACTATGGCTACACCTTC. The chain joins TRBV5-1 to TRBJ1-2, with D possibly TRBD1 on 5 matching bases. Looked up from germline, CDR1 is SGHRS and CDR2 is YFSETQ. Trimming pared 4 bases from V and 0 bases from J, leaving 16 bases between. This CDR3 contains 16 residues.

This clone is judged medium-sized. Other DNA sequences within the sample encode an identical CDR3. This sequence joins TRBV19 and TRBJ1-1, with D uncertain. The CDR3 totals 13 residues. CDR1 LNHDA and CDR2 SQIVND come from the germline V gene (reference sequence). Between the trimmed V and J ends, which lost 6 bases and 5 bases, there was a span of 13 bases. CDR3 in amino acids: CASSRRGLTEAFF. CDR3 DNA sequence: TGTGCCAGTAGCCGTCGAGGATTAACTGAAGCTTTCTTT.

The V and J genes are TRBV7-2 and TRBJ1-1; 9 bases are shared with TRBD1. Germline assignment: CDR1 SGHTA and CDR2 FQGNSA. CDR3 length equals 15 residues. The trim removed 5 bases at V and 0 bases at J, leaving 4 bases unmatched. In DNA form, the CDR3 reads TGTGCCAGCAGCCCCAGGACAGGGGTGAACACTGAAGCTTTCTTT. Encoded protein: CASSPRTGVNTEAFF.

In this sample, this clone turned up once. The chain has TRBV5-1 and TRBJ2-1; unclear D gene. CDR3 length equals 15 residues. Trimming took 1 base from V and 8 from J, leaving 16 bases between them. Germline V gene sequence: CDR1 SGHRS, CDR2 YFSETQ. This chain's CDR3 is CASSLQAATSDEQFF. Written as DNA, the CDR3 is TGCGCCAGCAGCTTGCAGGCCGCTACAAGCGATGAGCAGTTCTTC.

The chain links TRBV5-6 to TRBJ2-4, with 9 bases that match TRBD1. CDR3 length equals 16 residues. The germline V gene encodes CDR1 SGHDT and CDR2 YYEEEE. J gave up 5 bases and V 1 base, and 7 bases lay outside the gene matches. The CDR3: CASSLTLQGAENIQYF. CDR3 in DNA: TGTGCCAGCAGCTTGACCCTACAGGGGGCGGAAAACATTCAGTACTTC.

The rearrangement joins TRBV29-1 to TRBJ1-1, with D possibly TRBD1 on 6 matching bases. The CDR3 is 16 residues long. CDR1 is SQVTM and CDR2 is ANQGSEA in the germline V gene. Trimming shortened V by 4 bases and J by 4 bases, and 22 bases separated the two germline ends. DNA for the CDR3: TGCAGCGTTGTTAGGGGTGGTAAGGCAGGGGTCACTGAAGCTTTCTTT. Its protein product is CSVVRGGKAGVTEAFF.

This clone was picked up one time. The J gene is TRBJ2-5, the V gene TRBV5-1; D is ambiguous. The CDR3 has 16 residues. The V gene lost 2 bases and the J gene lost 9 bases, with 23 bases spanning the gap. Germline-derived CDR1 and CDR2 are SGHRS and YFSETQ. The CDR3 DNA follows: TGCGCCAGCAGCTTAGCGCCCCAAGGGTCGTTCACCGCCCAGTACTTC. Residues: CASSLAPQGSFTAQYF.

This clone was detected a few times. The chain links TRBV19 to TRBJ1-1; D gene unclear. The CDR3 is 15 residues long. Looked up from germline, CDR1 is LNHDA and CDR2 is SQIVND (reference sequence). V lost 5 bases and J lost 3, with 16 bases in between. The CDR3 nucleotides are TGTGCCAGTAGTGGGTGGGCACGAGTGGACACTGAAGCTTTCTTT. It encodes CASSGWARVDTEAFF.

This rearrangement joins TRBV2 to TRBJ1-5, with unresolved D. V lost 4 bases and J 1 base, leaving 8 bases between the germline ends. Germline-derived CDR1 and CDR2 are SNHLY and FYNNEI. CDR3 length: 14 amino acids. The CDR3 loop is CASSGSQSNQPQHF. CDR3 nucleotides: TGTGCCAGCAGTGGGTCGCAGAGCAATCAGCCCCAGCATTTT.